The 3 T cell receptor beta chains given below trace back to one sample, sequenced in a study of OX40 agonist ivuxolimab in advanced cancers. The protocol was immunoSEQ multiplex PCR, while the TCRdb copy is restricted to in-frame clones and leaves out a portion. The sample has some 62,000 clones; 84% are singletons. This sample comprised CD4+ or CD8+ T cells sorted from blood, obtained in a trial of the OX40 agonist ivuxolimab. The source of these receptors is an adult with an advanced solid tumor such as melanoma, head and neck, liver or kidney cancer.

The chain combines TRBV6-6 with TRBJ2-7; 7 bases match TRBD2. This CDR3 region has 15 residues. Trimming cost V 0 bases and J 5 bases; bases outside gene matches: 7. The germline V gene encodes CDR1 MNHNY and CDR2 SVGAGI (reference sequence). The chain's CDR3 is CASSYSPSGFNEQYF. CDR3 DNA sequence: TGTGCCAGCAGTTACTCCCCTAGCGGATTTAACGAGCAGTACTTC.

This clone appeared a single time. The chain has TRBV19 and TRBJ2-7; the D is unclear. Trimming took off 2 bases at V and 0 bases at J, with 11 bases between the two ends. The CDR3 has 15 residues. CDR1 and CDR2 (germline): LNHDA, SQIVND (reference sequence). CDR3 protein: CASSIIGSPSYEQYF. The CDR3 DNA reads TGTGCCAGTAGTATAATCGGTTCTCCCTCCTACGAGCAGTACTTC.

CDR3: CASSYSISEQFF. The CDR3 coding sequence is TGTGCCAGCAGTTACTCTATTAGTGAGCAGTTCTTC. The V and J genes are TRBV6-6 and TRBJ2-1, with no clear D. Between the trimmed V and J ends, which lost 0 bases and 9 bases, there was a span of 6 bases. Per the germline V gene, CDR1 is MNHNY and CDR2 is SVGAGI (reference sequence). CDR3 length: 12 amino acids.